This TCR beta chain was obtained from a study of cytomegalovirus exposure and HLA in healthy donors. Study-wide points: TRBV6-2, TRBV6-3 and other indistinguishable V segments were excluded. In a later analysis, common viral pathogens appeared linked to several of the most significant clusters.

Both 60 Vbeta primers and 13 Jbeta primers went into the PCR. The assay was immunoSEQ multiplex PCR, and TCRdb's table has in-frame clones only and misses some. The sample has 100,000 or so clones; more than 65% are singletons. CDR3 length: 16 amino acids. Germline V lookup: CDR1 KGHSH, CDR2 LQKENI. V lost 1 base to trimming and J lost 0 bases, with 9 bases between them. Notes on this clone: Its antigen is not known.

Sequenced sample: PBMCs. The TCR comes from a man aged 35 to 55 in good health and CMV-seropositive. The chain has TRBV18 and TRBJ2-2, with D perhaps TRBD1 (6 bases). The CDR3 nucleotides read TGTGCCAGCTCACCACGGGGGCGCGCGAACACCGGGGAGCTGTTTTTT. Protein: CASSPRGRANTGELFF.